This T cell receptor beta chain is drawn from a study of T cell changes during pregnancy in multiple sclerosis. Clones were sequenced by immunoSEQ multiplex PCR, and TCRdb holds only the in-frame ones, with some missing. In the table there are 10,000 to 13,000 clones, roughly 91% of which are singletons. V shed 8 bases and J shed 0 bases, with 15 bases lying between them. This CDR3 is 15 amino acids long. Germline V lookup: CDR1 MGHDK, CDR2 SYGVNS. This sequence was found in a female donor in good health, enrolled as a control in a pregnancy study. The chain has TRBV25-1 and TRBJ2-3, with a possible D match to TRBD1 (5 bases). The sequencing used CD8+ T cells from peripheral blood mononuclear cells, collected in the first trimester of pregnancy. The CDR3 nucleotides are TGTGCCAGCCAGAGCTCTGGGGCCAGCACAGATACGCAGTATTTT. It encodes CASQSSGASTDTQYF.